The next 25 T cell receptor beta chains were all read from a single sample in a study of CD8+ T cells in alopecia areata (dated by TCRdb to the late 2010s). Libraries came from the immunoSEQ multiplex PCR assay. For TCR sequencing, RNA was extracted from every sample and reverse transcribed into cDNA to serve as template. What TCRdb holds here is the immuneACCESS table cut down to in-frame rearrangements. Part of the clones is not present; checked against another copy, under half of the missing clones reflect an unresolved V gene, and the others are unexplained. In all, the sample holds more than 150,000 clones, and about 60% of those were seen once. The ten largest clonotypes hold roughly an eighth of the sample. This specimen's time point label, interpreted: less than 30 weeks on oral tofacitinib. The label giving this sample's treatment or condition can be read as: oral pan-JAK inhibitor, 5-10 mg twice daily.

The source was CD8+ T cells sorted from blood, collected at week 24, from a patient treated with tofacitinib. These receptor sequences come from a human donor with alopecia areata.

The J gene is TRBJ2-1, the V gene TRBV6-5, with D possibly matching TRBD1 (5 bases). CDR1 and CDR2 from the germline V gene are MNHEY and SVGAGI. Trimming removed 0 bases at V and 0 bases at J, with 6 bases between. The CDR3 is 15 amino acids. The CDR3 sequence: CASSYSRGSYNEQFF. In DNA form, the CDR3 reads TGTGCCAGCAGTTACTCAAGGGGCTCCTACAATGAGCAGTTCTTC.

V and J are TRBV6-1 and TRBJ1-2; no definite D call. The germline V gene has CDR1 MNHNS and CDR2 SASEGT. This CDR3 has 13 residues. Trimming took off 0 bases at V and 5 bases at J, with 7 bases between the two ends. The CDR3 nucleotides are TGTGCCAGCAGTGAAGCGATCGGTTATGGCTACACCTTC. It codes for CASSEAIGYGYTF.

In regard to this clone: One end of the junction is discordant with germline, which a read error may explain. The J gene is TRBJ1-2, the V gene TRBV29-1; no reliable D call. The germline V gene encodes CDR1 SQVTM and CDR2 ANQGSEA. The CDR3 is 14 amino acids. This chain's CDR3 is CSAETGRSYGGYTF. In DNA form, the CDR3 reads TGCAGCGCTGAAACTGGACGGAGCTATGGAGGCTACACCTTC.

Here the CDR3 DNA reads TGTGCCAGTAGTACCTGGGACAGGGAGGATGGCTACACCTTC. This encodes CASSTWDREDGYTF. The chain recombines TRBV19 with TRBJ1-2; 9 positions match TRBD1. Losses at the gene ends were 4 bases for V and 6 bases for J; bases not matched to a gene: 6. The CDR3 consists of 14 residues. CDR1 and CDR2 (germline): LNHDA, SQIVND (reference sequence).

This chain joins TRBV13 and TRBJ1-2; D is undetermined. V shed 5 bases and J shed 4 bases, with 8 bases lying between them. The CDR3 is made up of 12 amino acids. Germline V CDR1 and CDR2: PRHDT, FYEKMQ (reference sequence). CDR3 in amino acids: CASSPEGYGYTF. CDR3 nucleotide sequence: TGTGCCAGCAGCCCCGAGGGCTATGGCTACACCTTC.

The CDR3 region is CASSYITGELFF. The CDR3 nucleotides read TGCGCCAGCAGTTATATCACCGGGGAGCTGTTTTTT. The chain recombines TRBV23-1 with TRBJ2-2, with no clear D. TRBV23-1 is sorted into the ORF group, with uncertain function. V lost 5 bases, J lost 4 bases, and 5 bases lay in between. This CDR3 contains 12 residues.

This sequence joins TRBV7-6 and TRBJ2-7; the D gene is possibly TRBD2 (6 bases). The CDR3 runs 13 residues. Germline assignment: CDR1 SGHVS and CDR2 FNYEAQ. Trimming removed 5 bases at V and 5 bases at J, with 13 bases between. The CDR3 region has the DNA TGTGCCAGCAGCCACGGGACTTGGGACGAGCAGTACTTC. Its protein is CASSHGTWDEQYF.

The chain links TRBV4-2 to TRBJ1-1, with no clear D. The V gene's germline CDR1 is LGHNA and CDR2 YNFKEQ. CDR3 length equals 14 residues. Trimming shortened V by 1 base and J by 1 base, and 7 bases separated the two germline ends. The CDR3 is CASSQGASNTEAFF. The CDR3 nucleotides read TGTGCCAGCAGCCAAGGGGCCTCGAACACTGAAGCTTTCTTT.

The rearrangement links TRBV29-1 to TRBJ2-3; D gene uncertain. CDR3 size: 13 residues. Trimming left V 4 bases short and J 2 bases short, with 10 bases between. Per the germline V gene, CDR1 is SQVTM and CDR2 is ANQGSEA. The CDR3 loop is CSVVETYTDTQYF. CDR3 in DNA: TGCAGCGTTGTGGAGACCTACACAGATACGCAGTATTTT.

A few counts support this clone. This chain joins TRBV4-1 and TRBJ2-7, with 11 bases matching TRBD2. From germline, CDR1 is MGHRA and CDR2 YSYEKL. Losses at the gene ends were 0 bases for V and 0 bases for J; bases not matched to a gene: 1. CDR3 size: 16 residues. The CDR3 reads CASSQDGTSGSYEQYF. The DNA of the CDR3 is TGCGCCAGCAGCCAAGATGGGACTAGCGGCTCCTACGAGCAGTACTTC.

The chain recombines TRBV5-6 with TRBJ1-1; D unclear. Trimming took 0 bases from V and 5 from J, leaving 8 bases between them. Germline V gene sequence: CDR1 SGHDT, CDR2 YYEEEE. The CDR3 length is 13 residues. In DNA form, the CDR3 reads TGTGCCAGCAGCTTGGGGCCAGCGACTGAAGCTTTCTTT. Its translation is CASSLGPATEAFF. The variable domain in full, with the rest retrieved from reference TRBV5-6 and TRBJ1-1, is DAGVTQSPTHLIKTRGQQVTLRCSPKSGHDTVSWYQQALGQGPQFIFQYYEEEERQRGNFPDRFSGHQFPNYSSELNVNALLLGDSALYLCASSLGPATEAFFGQGTRLTVV.

The rearrangement joins TRBV6-1 to TRBJ1-3; D is uncertain. This CDR3 has 17 amino acids. Germline CDR1 reads MNHNS; CDR2 reads SASEGT. Deletions cut 0 bases from V and 4 bases from J, with 16 bases between. DNA of the CDR3: TGTGCCAGCAGTGAAGCGCTAGGGCAGCCTGGAGGAAACACCATATATTTT. It encodes CASSEALGQPGGNTIYF.

V and J are TRBV29-1 and TRBJ1-2, with 7 nucleotides matching TRBD1. This CDR3 comprises 15 residues. Trimming at V came to 7 bases and at J to 0 bases, leaving 11 bases not matched to a gene. The germline gives CDR1 SQVTM, CDR2 ANQGSEA. The CDR3 region has the DNA TGCAGCGGCCCAGGGACAGTTCTTACTAACTATGGCTACACCTTC. Amino acid sequence: CSGPGTVLTNYGYTF.

V and J are TRBV27 and TRBJ1-5; possible D gene TRBD1, 5 bases. CDR3 length equals 17 residues. The V gene lost 2 bases and the J gene lost 5 bases, with 19 bases spanning the gap. CDR1 and CDR2 (germline): MNHEY, SMNVEV (reference sequence). For the CDR3, the DNA is TGTGCCAGCAGTTTAAGGCAGGGTCGGGCGAGGGATCAGCCCCAGCATTTT. Its protein product is CASSLRQGRARDQPQHF.

The chain combines TRBV27 with TRBJ2-7; no firm D call. CDR1 MNHEY and CDR2 SMNVEV come from the germline V gene (reference sequence). This CDR3 region has 16 residues. V was clipped by 0 bases and J by 0 bases, with 12 bases between them. CDR3 bases: TGTGCCAGCAGTTTATCGTTCCCGGTGAGCTCCTACGAGCAGTACTTC. Amino acids: CASSLSFPVSSYEQYF.

This chain links TRBV25-1 with TRBJ2-3; D is perhaps TRBD2 (6 bases). CDR1 is MGHDK, CDR2 SYGVNS, per germline. The ends were cut back, 6 bases at V and 1 base at J, with 14 bases in the middle. The CDR3 has 15 amino acids. The CDR3 DNA sequence: TGTGCCAGCAGCGGATGGACTAACGGCACAGATACGCAGTATTTT. Translated: CASSGWTNGTDTQYF.

This chain connects TRBV18 to TRBJ2-3; D is perhaps TRBD1 or TRBD2 (5 bases each). This CDR3 contains 17 residues. The germline gives CDR1 KGHSH, CDR2 LQKENI. V shed 2 bases and J shed 2 bases, with 17 bases lying between them. CDR3: CASSPEGLETVTDTQYF. As DNA, the CDR3 is TGTGCCAGCTCACCAGAGGGTCTGGAGACAGTCACAGATACGCAGTATTTT.

This sequence joins TRBV30 and TRBJ1-5, with 7 bases aligning to TRBD1. The germline V gene encodes CDR1 GTSNPN and CDR2 SVGIG (reference sequence). The CDR3 is made up of 14 amino acids. J lost 4 bases, V lost 1 base, and 4 bases had no gene match. CDR3 sequence: CAWSARGGNQPQHF. The CDR3 DNA follows: TGTGCCTGGAGTGCCAGGGGGGGGAATCAGCCCCAGCATTTT.

This clone was counted between two and nine times. CDR3: CASSLGKGNIQYF. DNA for the CDR3: TGTGCCAGCAGTTTAGGAAAGGGGAACATTCAGTACTTC. V and J are TRBV27 and TRBJ2-4, with TRBD1 as a possible D gene (5 bases). The CDR3 is 13 residues long. The V end lost 2 bases, the J end lost 7 bases, and 9 bases lay between the germline ends. The germline V gene encodes CDR1 MNHEY and CDR2 SMNVEV (reference sequence).

A single count supports this clone. This chain uses TRBV30 with TRBJ2-7; D not resolved. The CDR3 consists of 12 residues. CDR1 is GTSNPN and CDR2 is SVGIG in the germline V gene (reference sequence). V dropped 8 bases and J dropped 2 bases, with 13 bases sitting between them. The chain's CDR3 is CARRTETYEQYF. In nucleotides, the CDR3 is TGTGCCCGGCGGACGGAGACCTACGAGCAGTACTTC.

This clone was observed a single time. The rearrangement joins TRBV6-5 to TRBJ2-7; 7 positions match TRBD1. The germline V gene has CDR1 MNHEY and CDR2 SVGAGI. This CDR3 is 15 amino acids long. V was pared by 8 bases and J by 0 bases, with 10 bases of the junction left unmatched. The CDR3 DNA sequence: TGTGCCAGCCTTCCGGACAGGAGGAGCTCCTACGAGCAGTACTTC. This encodes CASLPDRRSSYEQYF.

The genes are TRBV29-1 and TRBJ2-7; possible D gene TRBD2, 6 bases. V dropped 8 bases and J dropped 4 bases, with 15 bases sitting between them. The CDR3 extends over 12 amino acids. CDR1 SQVTM and CDR2 ANQGSEA come from the germline V gene. CDR3 bases: TGCAGCTGTTTAGGAGGAGGGTACGAGCAGTACTTC. Translated, it gives CSCLGGGYEQYF.

CDR3 in amino acids: CASSPGDRGPYEQYF. CDR3 DNA sequence: TGTGCCAGCAGTCCAGGGGACAGGGGGCCCTACGAGCAGTACTTC. This rearrangement joins TRBV5-6 to TRBJ2-7, with 12 bases aligning to TRBD1. This CDR3 spans 15 amino acids. CDR1 is SGHDT, CDR2 YYEEEE, per germline. Trimming took 5 bases from V and 2 from J; bases not matched to a gene: 5.

The rearrangement uses TRBV30 and TRBJ1-1, with TRBD1 matching over 8 bases. CDR3 length equals 13 residues. V lost 4 bases, J lost 6 bases, and 7 bases stayed unmatched. Germline CDR1 and CDR2: GTSNPN and SVGIG (reference sequence). CDR3 region: CAWNTGGGSEAFF. The CDR3 coding sequence is TGTGCCTGGAACACAGGGGGAGGCTCTGAAGCTTTCTTT.

The gene calls are TRBV25-1 and TRBJ2-2, with D possibly called TRBD1 or TRBD2 (5 bases each). Per germline, CDR1 MGHDK and CDR2 SYGVNS. V gave up 6 bases and J gave up 6 bases, with 17 bases separating them. The CDR3 extends over 15 amino acids. The CDR3 bases are TGTGCCAGCAGCGGGTCAGGGCGGGTAGCCGGGGAGCTGTTTTTT. Translation gives CASSGSGRVAGELFF.